The 16 T cell receptor beta chains given below trace back to one sample, sequenced in a study of blood T cells in healthy people across ages. Together with a sample-barcoded 5' primer, a J-beta primer mix was included in a second PCR lasting about 6 to 11 cycles. TCRdb reanalysed the 5' RACE reads using MiXCR and keeps one entry per CDR3 protein. The table shows roughly 700,000 distinct CDR3 sequences, with roughly 50% occurring only once. The material sequenced was blood. The origin of the receptors is a woman aged 55-75 years in good health.

V is TRBV6-2 or TRBV6-3 and J is TRBJ1-1; D not certain. The ends were cut back, 5 bases at V and 4 bases at J, with 17 bases in the middle. Germline V gives CDR1 MNHEY, CDR2 SVGEGT. This CDR3 has 15 amino acids. This CDR3 reads CASSPTLAGSTEAFF. The CDR3 bases are TGTGCCAGCAGTCCAACGCTGGCGGGGAGCACTGAAGCTTTCTTT.

The J gene is TRBJ2-7, the V gene TRBV24-1; D is perhaps TRBD1 (5 bases). Germline V lookup: CDR1 KGHDR, CDR2 SFDVKD. The ends were cut back, 5 bases at V and 1 base at J, with 8 bases in the middle. The CDR3 is 13 amino acids. CDR3: CATSADSSYEQYF. For the CDR3, the DNA is TGTGCCACCAGTGCAGACAGTTCCTACGAGCAGTACTTC.

This clonotype was observed a handful of times. This chain links TRBV20-1 with TRBJ2-1, with 12 bases aligning to TRBD2. This CDR3 has 16 amino acids. The junction had 8 bases not matched to a gene; V was cut back by 4 bases and J by 4 bases. Germline V CDR1 and CDR2: DFQATT, SNEGSKA (reference sequence). The CDR3 region is CSANPRTSGNYNEQFF. The CDR3, as DNA: TGCAGTGCTAACCCTCGGACTAGCGGGAATTACAATGAGCAGTTCTTC.

A few counts support this clonotype. The chain uses TRBV4-2 and TRBJ2-1; D gene unclear. CDR3 length: 14 residues. Deletions cut 0 bases from V and 3 bases from J, with 6 bases between. Germline CDR1 reads LGHNA; CDR2 reads YNFKEQ. The CDR3 DNA reads TGTGCCAGCAGCCAAGAGTATTTCTACAATGAGCAGTTCTTC. Translated: CASSQEYFYNEQFF.

This chain links TRBV4-3 with TRBJ1-4; 8 positions match TRBD1. Germline CDR1 and CDR2: LGHNA and YSLEER. The CDR3 is made up of 15 amino acids. V was clipped by 3 bases and J by 7 bases; unmatched bases: 7. CDR3 in DNA: TGCGCCAGCAGCCAGACGGACAGGGAGACTGAAAAACTGTTTTTT. It is translated as CASSQTDRETEKLFF.

The gene calls are TRBV7-2 and TRBJ2-5; 7 nucleotides match TRBD1. The J call may be mistaken, given a closer DNA end match to TRBJ2-7. Germline V CDR1 and CDR2: SGHTA, FQGNSA. This CDR3 has 12 residues. The CDR3 sequence: CASRNRGNEQYF. The CDR3 coding sequence is TGTGCCAGCAGGAACAGGGGTAACGAGCAGTACTTC.

The chain joins TRBV7-2 to TRBJ2-5; D not resolved. CDR3 size: 12 residues. Germline V CDR1 and CDR2: SGHTA, FQGNSA. Trimming took 5 bases from V and 5 from J, leaving 9 bases between them. The CDR3 sequence is CASSPIGETQYF. The CDR3 DNA reads TGTGCCAGCAGCCCCATTGGGGAGACCCAGTACTTC.

The chain recombines TRBV7-9 with TRBJ2-5; the match to TRBD1 covers 10 bases. The V gene end was trimmed by 1 base and the J gene end by 4 bases; junction bases not matched to a gene: 9. This CDR3 comprises 17 residues. The germline V gene has CDR1 SEHNR and CDR2 FQNEAQ (reference sequence). Written as DNA, the CDR3 is TGTGCCAGCAGCTTAGGAGAGGACAGGGGGGACCGAGAGACCCAGTACTTC. Amino acid sequence: CASSLGEDRGDRETQYF.

The chain employs TRBV5-1 and TRBJ2-1; D remains unclear. The V gene's germline CDR1 is SGHRS and CDR2 YFSETQ. V shed 5 bases and J shed 3 bases, with 15 bases lying between them. CDR3 length: 15 residues. The CDR3 loop is CASRPASSFYNEQFF. CDR3 sequence (DNA): TGCGCCAGCAGACCAGCTTCGAGCTTCTACAATGAGCAGTTCTTC.

The table lists this clonotype with a count of one. The V and J genes are TRBV18 and TRBJ2-2; the D is unclear. This CDR3 has 14 amino acids. With 3 bases removed from V and 6 bases from J, the gap between germline ends came to 11 bases. Germline-derived CDR1 and CDR2 are KGHSH and LQKENI. CDR3 in amino acids: CASSPQVFPGELFF. The CDR3 coding sequence is TGTGCCAGCTCACCGCAGGTTTTCCCCGGGGAGCTGTTTTTT.

The chain is built from TRBV20-1 and TRBJ2-7, with 11 bases that match TRBD2. The CDR3 covers 15 residues. V gave up 0 bases and J gave up 4 bases; unmatched junction bases: 5. Germline CDR1 reads DFQATT; CDR2 reads SNEGSKA (reference sequence). The CDR3 nucleotides are TGCAGTGCTAGAGATCTAGCGGGAGGAAATTACGAGCAGTACTTC. Its translation is CSARDLAGGNYEQYF.

This chain links TRBV10-3 with TRBJ2-2; D call uncertain. The V gene's germline CDR1 is ENHRY and CDR2 SYGVKD. V shed 4 bases and J shed 4 bases, with 4 bases lying between them. The length of the CDR3 is 12 residues. The DNA for the CDR3 is TGTGCCATCAGTGCGGGCACCGGGGAGCTGTTTTTT. This translates into CAISAGTGELFF.

A few counts support this clonotype. This may stem from a read error, because a much larger clone lies one nucleotide away. The chain uses TRBV29-1 and TRBJ2-5, with 9 bases matching TRBD2. Germline V gives CDR1 SQVTM, CDR2 ANQGSEA. The junction had 15 bases not matched to a gene; V was cut back by 5 bases and J by 11 bases. This CDR3 region has 14 residues. CDR3 amino acids: CSVQFSGRHNEQYF. The CDR3 DNA is TGCAGCGTTCAATTTAGCGGGAGACACAATGAGCAGTACTTC.

This chain uses TRBV3-1 with TRBJ2-4, with no clear D. With the DNA end fitting TRBJ2-7 better, the J assignment may be wrong. CDR1 is LGHDT, CDR2 YNNKEL, per germline (reference sequence). The CDR3 is 14 residues long. CDR3 sequence (DNA): TGTGCCAGCAGCCAAGCCAGTGTACCCTACGAGCAGTACTTC. As protein: CASSQASVPYEQYF.

The chain is built from TRBV12-3 or TRBV12-4 and TRBJ1-1; 7 bases fit TRBD1. CDR3 length: 14 residues. Trimming cost V 6 bases and J 6 bases; bases outside gene matches: 10. The CDR3 sequence is CASSLNQGESEAFF. CDR3 nucleotide sequence: TGTGCCAGCAGCTTAAACCAGGGGGAGTCTGAAGCTTTCTTT.

This clonotype has only a few counts. The chain combines TRBV6-1 with TRBJ2-7; 8 positions match TRBD1. Germline V gene data show CDR1 as MNHNS and CDR2 as SASEGT. The CDR3 runs 15 residues. V shed 6 bases, J shed 5 bases, and the junction held 12 bases outside the gene matches. Here the CDR3 reads CASSESRTGLDEQYF. The CDR3 nucleotides read TGTGCCAGCAGCGAATCCCGGACAGGGTTAGACGAGCAGTACTTC.